These T cell receptor beta chains were read from a single sample in a study of blood T cell repertoires in COVID-19. Some clones are missing from TCRdb's copy, which holds only in-frame ones; the method was immunoSEQ multiplex PCR. This sample has around 150,000 clones, with over 75% found just once. Sequenced input: PBMCs or T cells enriched from blood (not recorded which). All receptors derive from a man aged 50 to 59 who had recovered from COVID-19. Each CDR3 is given with its conserved first and last residue. The order of the fields is V gene, J gene, clone size, CDR3 protein. Expanded clones are given a class, and other clones once, few, many or no size at all.

>TRBV6-5|TRBJ2-5|.
CASSKWREGRETQYF
>TRBV24-1|TRBJ1-5|few
CATSDYIGSQHF
>TRBV7-2|TRBJ1-2|.
CASSLGFAGGGNYGYTF
>TRBV7-8|TRBJ2-1|once
CASSLVSARVGNEQFF
>TRBV2|TRBJ2-3|.
CASRIGGTDTQYF
>TRBV11-3|TRBJ2-1|.
CASSSFLAEGNEQFF
>TRBV18|TRBJ2-3|.
CASSPRTRGDTQYF
>TRBV10-1|TRBJ2-1|.
CASGPSGSHEQFF
>TRBV28|TRBJ1-1|.
CASIPRRLVGTEAFF
>TRBV5-5|TRBJ1-6|.
CASSFWQGDSPLHF
>TRBV29-1|TRBJ2-1|.
CSASGSAYNEQFF
>TRBV6-5|TRBJ2-7|.
CASRREGGSYEQYF
>TRBV7-3|TRBJ2-1|.
CASSVTGTGHYNEQFF
>TRBV5-6|TRBJ1-1|once
CASSRTGTAEAFF
>TRBV29-1|TRBJ2-3|.
CSVIGGGGGTDTQYF
>TRBV15|TRBJ1-2|few
CATSRDRVYGYTF
>TRBV7-2|TRBJ2-2|few
CASSSAGGSGSGELFF
>TRBV19|TRBJ2-7|few
CATSRDRSYEQYF
>TRBV5-5|TRBJ1-2|.
CASSKGQGNGYTF
>TRBV6-4|TRBJ1-5|few
CASSDPKTGSNQPQHF
>TRBV5-4|TRBJ2-2|.
CASSFGLAQGARGTGELFF
>TRBV2|TRBJ2-3|.
CASSETGLAGVDTQYF
>TRBV5-4|TRBJ2-2|once
CASSLGLDRNTGELFF
>TRBV2|TRBJ1-2|.
CASSEPFGTTNFIYGYTF
>TRBV2|TRBJ2-7|.
CASSGAVAYEQYF
>TRBV6-1|TRBJ1-2|.
CASSEARLNYGYTF
>TRBV2|TRBJ2-7|.
CASIASRAPEQYF
>TRBV5-1|TRBJ2-7|.
CASSPSGYYEQYF
>TRBV9|TRBJ1-3|.
CASSVESTGYAGNTIYF
>TRBV6-1|TRBJ1-4|.
CASSELAGRGLDEKLFF
>TRBV5-1|TRBJ1-1|.
CASSPTGRDTEAFF
>TRBV12-3/TRBV12-4|TRBJ2-2|.
CASSPSATGELFF
>TRBV15|TRBJ2-2|.
CATSLERGPRGTGELFF
>TRBV2|TRBJ1-2|.
CASARQGRDGYTF